The rows below give T cell receptor beta chains drawn from one sample of a study of shared clonotypes between healthy human individuals. Produced via immunoSEQ multiplex PCR; TCRdb's table is partial and in-frame only. The sample yields some 1.5 million clones, 98% seen once. The sample was naive CD4+ T cells sorted from blood. All receptors come from a man aged 25-40 years in good health. Both conserved end residues are trimmed from each CDR3.

cdr3_length	v_call	j_call	cdr3_aa
11	TRBV7-3	TRBJ2-3	ASSSISGDTQY
12	TRBV9	TRBJ1-1	ASSPSGGNTEAF
11	TRBV7-9	TRBJ2-1	ASSQGQYNEQF
14	TRBV11-2	TRBJ2-3	ASSLPGLAGTDTQY
13	TRBV5-1	TRBJ2-1	ASSPLSRSNNEQF
11	TRBV5-1	TRBJ2-5	ASKGHIQETQY
18	TRBV6-1	TRBJ2-7	ASSARGDAFAGALGYEQY
13	TRBV7-3	TRBJ2-5	ASSSEGWSPETQY
12	TRBV19	TRBJ1-1	ASSIAQGTTEAF
15	TRBV15	TRBJ1-1	ATSRIGHRLLDTEAF
13	TRBV6-5	TRBJ2-1	ASSLREIRNNEQF
15	TRBV5-1	TRBJ2-1	ASSFVAGGPSYNEQF
13	TRBV6-5	TRBJ1-2	ASTLQGGGGYGYT
11	TRBV5-4	TRBJ2-3	ASSVGVTDTQY
12	TRBV9	TRBJ1-4	ASSVDGANEKLF
15	TRBV18	TRBJ2-2	ASSPYTGTDRNKGLF
10	TRBV18	TRBJ2-4	ASSREGNIQY
13	TRBV5-1	TRBJ2-3	ASSLAGNLGDTQY
13	TRBV11-2	TRBJ2-3	ASSLEGTNSDTQY
12	TRBV7-2	TRBJ2-7	ASSLGQAIYEQY
12	TRBV5-4	TRBJ2-5	ASTRREVRETQY
12	TRBV5-1	TRBJ2-7	ASSWAGQGSEQY
18	TRBV2	TRBJ2-1	ASSAVGQGAAGSSYNEQF
11	TRBV25-1	TRBJ1-1	ASSDRLNTEAF
12	TRBV7-2	TRBJ2-7	ASSRHGLAYEQY
12	TRBV9	TRBJ1-1	ASSVEEEPFEAF
14	TRBV15	TRBJ2-4	ATSREKVAVKNIQY
12	TRBV2	TRBJ2-1	ASSDDLSSTEQF
14	TRBV15	TRBJ2-7	ATSRASGTGVGEQY
13	TRBV14	TRBJ1-2	ASSHEPGQGYGYT
12	TRBV19	TRBJ2-3	ASSVGLGTDTQY
13	TRBV7-7	TRBJ2-2	ASSLASVGSGELF
13	TRBV9	TRBJ2-3	ASSVVGAYTDTQY
11	TRBV6-5	TRBJ2-2	ASRPRNTGELF
12	TRBV4-2	TRBJ1-1	ASSPDPMNTEAF
12	TRBV5-4	TRBJ1-1	ASSLDWGVTEAF
13	TRBV19	TRBJ2-7	ASSTRVGGRSEQY